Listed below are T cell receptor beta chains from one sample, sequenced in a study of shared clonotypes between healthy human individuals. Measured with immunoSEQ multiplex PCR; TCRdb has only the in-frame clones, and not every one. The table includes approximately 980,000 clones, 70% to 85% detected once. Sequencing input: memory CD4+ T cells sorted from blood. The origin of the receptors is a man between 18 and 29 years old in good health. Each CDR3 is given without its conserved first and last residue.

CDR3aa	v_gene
ASSAWSGLAPLH	TRBV6-1
ASSFPAGELF	TRBV7-9
ASSGEQGRSFEQY	TRBV5-6
ATSRDGELRETQY	TRBV15
ASQGWDRNTEAF	TRBV21-1
ASSLGSPYEQY	TRBV7-2
ASSLRWNGGGELF	TRBV27
ASSESRLAGGLTTGELF	TRBV10-1
ASSADRGRNGYT	TRBV5-4
ASSGPGTDVREQF	TRBV19
ASSLLSSYEQY	TRBV27
ASSLNSYEQY	TRBV5-1
ASSLDRSSYNEQF	TRBV5-1
ASSQSGTNYGYT	TRBV16
VKGGGSYTGELF	TRBV10-3
ASRRLAGRNEQF	TRBV2
ASVSDRGFYEQY	TRBV12-5
ASRRTGGRGTDTQY	TRBV5-1
ASSPGAGGWGNEQF	TRBV7-2
ASSFGYEQY	TRBV5-6